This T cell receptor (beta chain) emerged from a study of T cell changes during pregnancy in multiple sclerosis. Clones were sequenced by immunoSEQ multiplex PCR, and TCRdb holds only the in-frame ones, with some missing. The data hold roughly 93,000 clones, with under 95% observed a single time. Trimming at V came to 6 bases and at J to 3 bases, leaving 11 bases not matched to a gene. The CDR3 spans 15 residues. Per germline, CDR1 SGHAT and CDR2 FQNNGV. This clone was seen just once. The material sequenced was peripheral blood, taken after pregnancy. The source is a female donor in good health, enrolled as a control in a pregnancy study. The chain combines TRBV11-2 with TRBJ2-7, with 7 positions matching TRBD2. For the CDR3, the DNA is TGTGCCAGCAGTGGTGTTACTAGCGTAGACTACGAGCAGTACTTC. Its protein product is CASSGVTSVDYEQYF.